The entry below describes one T cell receptor beta chain. The repertoire was sequenced with immunoSEQ multiplex PCR; TCRdb's copy has only in-frame clones and lacks some. There are more than 550,000 clones in the sample; approximately 89% occur only once, and 0.0094% lies in the top ten. These data are taken from a study of shared T cell receptors in the human thymus. Germline CDR1 MNHEY, CDR2 SVGAGI. The CDR3 length is 15 residues. The V gene lost 6 bases and the J gene lost 3 bases, with 17 bases spanning the gap. Another study also made use of these data, one on human thymus T cells.

The clonotype was recovered from a boy younger than two with a congenital heart defect. Sequenced: thymocytes. The genes are TRBV6-5 and TRBJ1-1; the D is unclear. CDR3 nucleotides: TGTGCCAGCAGACCACCCCAGGTATTGGACACTGAAGCTTTCTTT. As protein: CASRPPQVLDTEAFF.